Following are 15 T cell receptor beta chains from one sample sequenced in a study of blood T cell repertoires in COVID-19. Generated by immunoSEQ multiplex PCR, the TCRdb table keeps only in-frame clones and is missing some. Of about 270,000 clones in the sample, around 86% were seen once. The sequencing input was peripheral blood. All receptors come from a man aged 35-49 years with active or convalescent COVID-19.

This chain uses TRBV28 with TRBJ1-5; 8 nucleotides align to TRBD1. Germline loops: CDR1 MDHEN, CDR2 SYDVKM. J lost 0 bases, V lost 6 bases, and 19 bases had no gene match. CDR3 length: 20 residues. CDR3: CASSNAAAGTGPYSNQPQHF. The CDR3 coding sequence is TGTGCCAGCAGCAACGCGGCCGCCGGGACAGGCCCATATAGCAATCAGCCCCAGCATTTT.

The chain is built from TRBV28 and TRBJ1-5; D is unresolved. Germline loops: CDR1 MDHEN, CDR2 SYDVKM. The CDR3 contains 17 residues. V dropped 3 bases and J dropped 0 bases, with 15 bases sitting between them. CDR3 DNA sequence: TGTGCCAGCAGTTTCCGAGGGTCAATTTATAGCAATCAGCCCCAGCATTTT. This gives the protein CASSFRGSIYSNQPQHF.

This sequence joins TRBV3-1 (or the pseudogene TRBV3-2) and TRBJ1-1; 7 bases align to TRBD1. The CDR3 contains 14 residues. With V trimmed by 0 bases and J by 6 bases, 4 bases remained unmatched. Per germline, CDR1 LGHDT and CDR2 YNNKEL (reference sequence). CDR3 bases: TGTGCCAGCAGCCAAGATGTAACAGGGGCTGAAGCTTTCTTT. Its protein product is CASSQDVTGAEAFF.

V is TRBV5-6 and J is TRBJ2-3; 8 nucleotides line up with TRBD1. Germline CDR1 SGHDT, CDR2 YYEEEE. Trimming removed 0 bases from V and 8 bases from J; junction bases left unmatched: 2. The length of the CDR3 is 13 residues. CDR3 amino acids: CASSLGDRGTQYF. As DNA, the CDR3 is TGTGCCAGCAGCTTGGGAGACAGGGGTACGCAGTATTTT.

The J gene is TRBJ1-2, the V gene TRBV9; possibly TRBD1 for D (5 bases). V was clipped by 0 bases and J by 6 bases, with 15 bases between them. The CDR3 has 15 amino acids. Per the germline V gene, CDR1 is SGDLS and CDR2 is YYNGEE. CDR3 DNA sequence: TGTGCCAGCAGCGTAGATGGGTGGGGCGCGGATGGCTACACCTTC. Its protein is CASSVDGWGADGYTF.

V is TRBV11-3 and J is TRBJ2-5; D may be TRBD1 (5 bases). Germline V gives CDR1 SGHNT, CDR2 YENEEA. With 1 base removed from V and 5 bases from J, the gap between germline ends came to 11 bases. The CDR3 is made up of 14 amino acids. The CDR3 DNA follows: TGTGCCAGCAGCTTAGGCCAGGGTGGGGAGACCCAGTACTTC. Translating it yields CASSLGQGGETQYF.

This clone is a singleton in its sample. The chain recombines TRBV3-1 (or the pseudogene TRBV3-2) with TRBJ1-2, with 10 bases fitting TRBD1. Germline V lookup: CDR1 LGHDT, CDR2 YNNKEL (reference sequence). This CDR3 is 17 amino acids long. The V and J ends lost 0 bases and 1 base, in that order; junction bases with no gene match: 5. The CDR3 spells CASSQDGQGVGNYGYTF. In nucleotides, the CDR3 is TGTGCCAGCAGCCAAGATGGACAGGGGGTGGGTAACTATGGCTACACCTTC.

The chain carries TRBV25-1 and TRBJ1-1; the D is unclear. The CDR3 extends over 11 amino acids. V shed 1 base and J shed 5 bases, with 2 bases lying between them. CDR1 is MGHDK, CDR2 SYGVNS, per germline. CDR3 sequence (DNA): TGTGCCAGCAGTGAATCAACTGAAGCTTTCTTT. Translation gives CASSESTEAFF.

The chain joins TRBV6-5 to TRBJ1-3; the match to TRBD1 covers 10 bases. Germline values: CDR1 MNHEY, CDR2 SVGAGI. CDR3 size: 15 residues. J lost 5 bases, V lost 5 bases, and 6 bases had no gene match. CDR3: CASSPGTGDRNTIYF. DNA for the CDR3: TGTGCCAGCAGTCCCGGGACAGGGGATCGAAACACCATATATTTT.

The chain couples TRBV5-5 to TRBJ1-6; TRBD1 agrees at 7 bases. V lost 4 bases to trimming and J lost 8 bases; unmatched junction nucleotides: 6. Per germline, CDR1 SGHKS and CDR2 YYEKEE (reference sequence). This CDR3 spans 14 amino acids. The CDR3 loop is CASSKDRLYSPLHF. The CDR3 bases are TGTGCCAGCAGCAAGGACAGGTTGTATTCACCCCTCCACTTT.

The chain carries TRBV12-3 or TRBV12-4 and TRBJ1-1; the D gene is possibly TRBD1 (5 bases). The length of the CDR3 is 12 residues. V was clipped by 2 bases and J by 7 bases, with 8 bases between them. CDR3 DNA: TGTGCCAGCAGTTTAACAAGGGGTGAAGCTTTCTTT. This gives the protein CASSLTRGEAFF.

V gene TRBV27 combines with J gene TRBJ2-1; possible D gene TRBD2, 5 bases. Germline V gene data show CDR1 as MNHEY and CDR2 as SMNVEV (reference sequence). Deletions cut 2 bases from V and 5 bases from J, with 10 bases between. CDR3 length: 14 amino acids. CDR3: CASSLRGWDNEQFF. The CDR3 DNA reads TGTGCCAGCAGTTTACGGGGATGGGACAATGAGCAGTTCTTC.

This clone was seen just once. The chain has TRBV7-9 and TRBJ2-3; the D gene is possibly TRBD2 (5 bases). Trimming cost V 3 bases and J 0 bases, with 10 bases left between them. From germline, CDR1 is SEHNR and CDR2 FQNEAQ (reference sequence). This CDR3 comprises 15 residues. The CDR3 loop reads CASSLVRGSTDTQYF. CDR3 nucleotide sequence: TGTGCCAGCAGCTTGGTTCGCGGGAGCACAGATACGCAGTATTTT. Drawing the rest from reference TRBV7-9 and TRBJ2-3, the complete variable domain is DTGVSQNPRHKITKRGQNVTFRCDPISEHNRLYWYRQTLGQGPEFLTYFQNEAQLEKSRLLSDRFSAERPKGSFSTLEIQRTEQGDSAMYLCASSLVRGSTDTQYFGPGTRLTVL.

This clone was counted between two and nine times. The chain carries TRBV10-3 and TRBJ1-2, with TRBD1 identical over 9 bases. This CDR3 comprises 14 residues. V dropped 7 bases and J dropped 4; count of bases not matched to a gene: 7. Germline CDR1 reads ENHRY; CDR2 reads SYGVKD. DNA of the CDR3: TGTGCCATCACCCAACAGACAGGGGGCTATGGCTACACCTTC. Translating gives CAITQQTGGYGYTF.

The chain employs TRBV13 and TRBJ1-6; 7 nucleotides line up with TRBD1. Per the germline V gene, CDR1 is PRHDT and CDR2 is FYEKMQ (reference sequence). This CDR3 contains 13 residues. V shed 5 bases, J shed 10 bases, and the junction held 5 bases outside the gene matches. CDR3 in DNA: TGTGCCAGCAGCCCAGGGGGTAACTCACCCCTCCACTTT. It specifies CASSPGGNSPLHF.